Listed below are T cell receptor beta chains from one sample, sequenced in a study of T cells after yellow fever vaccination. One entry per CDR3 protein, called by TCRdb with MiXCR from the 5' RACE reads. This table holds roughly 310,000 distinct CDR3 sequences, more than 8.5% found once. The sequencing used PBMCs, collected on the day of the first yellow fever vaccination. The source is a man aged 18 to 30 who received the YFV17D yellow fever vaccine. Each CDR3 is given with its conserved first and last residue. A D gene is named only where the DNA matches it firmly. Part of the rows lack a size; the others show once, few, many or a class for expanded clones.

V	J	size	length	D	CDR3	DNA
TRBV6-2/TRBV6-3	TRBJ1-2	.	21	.	CASSYRGQNFYDSLSLYGYTF	TGTGCCAGCAGTTATCGTGGACAGAACTTCTATGACTCTCTCTCTCTCTATGGCTACACCTTC
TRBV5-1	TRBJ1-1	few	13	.	CASSSGEVTEAFF	TGCGCCAGCAGCTCAGGGGAAGTCACTGAAGCTTTCTTT
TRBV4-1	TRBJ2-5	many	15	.	CASSQALVGGETQYF	TGCGCCAGCAGCCAAGCATTGGTAGGGGGTGAGACCCAGTACTTC
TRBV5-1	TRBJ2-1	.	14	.	CASSPLPTAPEQFF	TGCGCCAGCAGCCCACTACCGACAGCCCCGGAGCAGTTCTTC
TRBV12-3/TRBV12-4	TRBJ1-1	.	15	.	CASSRLGMSSGEAFF	TGTGCCAGCAGTCGCCTAGGGATGTCATCAGGGGAAGCTTTCTTT
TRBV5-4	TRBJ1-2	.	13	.	CATMGGPNYGYTF	TGTGCCACCATGGGTGGCCCTAACTATGGCTACACCTTC
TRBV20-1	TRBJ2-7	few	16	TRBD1	CSARDQRTGGVNEQYF	TGCAGTGCTAGAGATCAAAGGACAGGGGGCGTCAACGAGCAGTACTTC
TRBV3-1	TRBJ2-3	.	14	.	CASSQLRLADTQYF	TGTGCCAGCAGCCAACTTAGACTGGCAGATACGCAGTATTTT
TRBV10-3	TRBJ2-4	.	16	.	CAISEYGGLAKNIQYF	TGTGCCATCAGTGAGTATGGCGGACTAGCCAAAAACATTCAGTACTTC
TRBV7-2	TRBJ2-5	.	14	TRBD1	CASSFHRGGETQYF	TGTGCCAGCAGCTTCCACAGGGGTGGAGAGACCCAGTACTTC
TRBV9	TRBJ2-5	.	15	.	CASSSADSDLGTQYF	TGTGCCAGCAGCTCCGCGGACAGCGATCTCGGGACCCAGTACTTC
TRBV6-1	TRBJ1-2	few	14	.	CATNPGFAYGGYTF	TGTGCCACCAACCCAGGGTTTGCCTACGGGGGCTACACCTTC
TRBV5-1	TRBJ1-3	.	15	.	CASSLTGISGNTIYF	TGCGCCAGCAGCTTGACGGGGATCTCTGGAAACACCATATATTTT
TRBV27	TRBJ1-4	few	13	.	CASSSRGGEKLFF	TGTGCCAGCAGTTCAAGGGGTGGCGAAAAACTGTTTTTT
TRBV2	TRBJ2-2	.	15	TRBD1	CASSEGGQGAGELFF	TGTGCCAGCAGTGAAGGGGGACAGGGAGCCGGGGAGCTGTTTTTT
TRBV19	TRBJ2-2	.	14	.	CASSIGQSTGELFF	TGTGCCAGTAGTATTGGACAGTCCACCGGGGAGCTGTTTTTT
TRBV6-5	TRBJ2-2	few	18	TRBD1	CASSYGGSGTGETGELFF	TGTGCCAGCAGTTACGGGGGTTCAGGGACAGGGGAAACCGGGGAGCTGTTTTTT
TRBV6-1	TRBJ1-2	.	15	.	CASRTTGTGDYGYTF	TGTGCCAGCAGGACGACCGGTACGGGTGACTATGGCTACACCTTC
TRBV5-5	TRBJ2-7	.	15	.	CASSLDLAYSYEQYF	TGTGCCAGCAGCTTGGACCTAGCGTATTCCTACGAGCAGTACTTC
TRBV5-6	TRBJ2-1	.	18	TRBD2	CASSLRHFPTSGRSEQFF	TGTGCCAGCAGCTTGCGTCATTTCCCCACTAGCGGAAGGAGTGAGCAGTTCTTC
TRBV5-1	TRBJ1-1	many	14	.	CASSLGGGGTEAFF	TGCGCCAGCAGCTTGGGTGGGGGTGGAACTGAAGCTTTCTTT
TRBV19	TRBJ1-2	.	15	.	CASSIMEGVVNGYTF	TGTGCCAGTAGTATAATGGAAGGGGTGGTAAATGGCTACACCTTC